What follows describes a single T cell receptor beta chain. Its antigen is unidentified. The record originates from a study of shared clonotypes between healthy human individuals. Overall study findings and caveats: Limited genetic and exposure-history diversity came from having few donors.

The CDR3 is 14 amino acids. The V gene's germline CDR1 is SGHRS and CDR2 YFSETQ. Trimming pared 3 bases from V and 2 bases from J, leaving 11 bases between. Caucasian adults living in Nashville, Tennessee, provided all samples. Without sorting, samples used tens of millions of PBMCs for genomic DNA. The repertoire was sequenced with immunoSEQ multiplex PCR; TCRdb's copy has only in-frame clones and lacks some. The data hold 450,000 to 500,000 clones, with over 70% observed a single time. The sample comprised PBMCs. The chain links TRBV5-1 to TRBJ1-1; a possible D gene is TRBD1 (6 bases). The sequence came from a woman aged 40 to 55 in good health. Some clones in this sample may be carry-over from other donors' samples. CDR3 coding DNA: TGCGCCAGCAGCTGGGACACCCGAAACACTGAAGCTTTCTTT. Amino acid sequence: CASSWDTRNTEAFF.